Listed below are T cell receptor beta chains from one sample, sequenced in a study of shared clonotypes between healthy human individuals. Assay: immunoSEQ multiplex PCR; the TCRdb copy retains only in-frame clones and omits some. The top ten hold under 1.5% of the sample, which has around 2,100,000 clones, approximately 94% seen once. The material sequenced was naive CD8+ T cells sorted from blood. These receptors came from a man between 18 and 29 years old in good health. Each CDR3 is given without its conserved first and last residue. Each record gives: V gene, clone size, J gene, CDR3 length, CDR3 protein. The size of a clone is reported for some rows only, either as once, few or many, or as a class for expanded clones.

TRBV30	-	TRBJ1-1	14	AWSSPGQGLNTEAF
TRBV2	-	TRBJ1-5	12	ASGSRGSNQPQH
TRBV30	-	TRBJ2-1	11	AGRGDSYNEQF
TRBV6-5	-	TRBJ2-7	12	ASSRQSLSYEQY
TRBV9	-	TRBJ2-1	12	ASSGAGVGNEQF
TRBV25-1	-	TRBJ2-2	15	ASSEWLAGENTGELF
TRBV27	-	TRBJ1-3	16	ASSPTRWTGAAGNTIY
TRBV5-4	-	TRBJ2-7	11	ASSSSPGYEQY
TRBV4-3	-	TRBJ2-7	12	ASSQELTDFGKY
TRBV7-9	-	TRBJ2-5	13	ASSAAAEGRETQY
TRBV7-2	-	TRBJ1-2	15	ASSLAVGGDLNYGYT
TRBV4-3	-	TRBJ2-3	12	ASSRGRGADTQY
TRBV5-6	-	TRBJ1-1	10	ASSWGDTEAF
TRBV6-1	-	TRBJ2-7	12	ASSVEDVQRAQY
TRBV11-2	-	TRBJ2-2	12	ASSPGSYTGELF
TRBV28	-	TRBJ2-4	15	ASSLPDSGITKNIQY
TRBV14	-	TRBJ2-1	12	ASSQGLAGYEQF
TRBV6-5	-	TRBJ2-3	13	ASSPDLLGTDTQY
TRBV15	-	TRBJ2-5	12	ATSSTGGQETQY
TRBV15	-	TRBJ2-3	10	ATSRSGTWRY
TRBV4-3	-	TRBJ2-7	14	ASSQEVLADPYEQY
TRBV2	-	TRBJ2-3	11	ASPGGSTDTQY
TRBV10-1	-	TRBJ2-7	12	ASSGPGGSYEQY
TRBV5-4	-	TRBJ2-7	12	ASSFLDTSYEQY
TRBV4-1	-	TRBJ2-5	12	ASSQGTGLETQY
TRBV4-1	-	TRBJ2-2	15	ASSQVFSGLVTGELF
TRBV6-5	-	TRBJ1-6	13	ASSYREGYNSPLH
TRBV2	-	TRBJ2-1	12	ASSRPQLGVEQF
TRBV9	-	TRBJ2-3	12	ASSVEASADTQY
TRBV28	once	TRBJ2-7	12	ASSLSGTGGEQY
TRBV2	-	TRBJ1-3	12	ASTAGPSGNTIY
TRBV4-1	-	TRBJ2-2	14	ASSQVGTDNTGELF
TRBV18	-	TRBJ2-7	15	ASSLYDYGTGLYEQY
TRBV2	-	TRBJ2-7	14	ASSDGRLGDLYEQY
TRBV6-5	once	TRBJ2-7	14	ASSYSTGGRSYEQY
TRBV5-6	-	TRBJ2-5	9	ASRFQETQY
TRBV6-5	-	TRBJ2-1	12	ASRVSGTGNEQF
TRBV5-1	-	TRBJ2-7	13	ASSVTGTTSYEQY
TRBV5-1	-	TRBJ2-7	13	ASSWSGGVTYEQY
TRBV9	-	TRBJ2-5	13	ASSSEGDGQETQY
TRBV2	-	TRBJ1-5	14	ASSLSATGSNQPQH
TRBV6-1	-	TRBJ1-5	12	ASSETRNSQPQH
TRBV5-1	-	TRBJ1-5	12	ASSFSVGSRPQH
TRBV7-9	-	TRBJ2-5	11	ASSAGPQETQY
TRBV13	-	TRBJ2-1	13	ASSTSLAGGNEQF
TRBV11-2	-	TRBJ2-3	14	ASSLSPDRQTDTQY
TRBV15	-	TRBJ2-5	12	ATSVTGEEETQY